The subject of this entry is one T cell receptor beta chain. What it binds is unknown. The sorting of each CD8+ T cell subset was done in triplicate, at a few hundred thousand cells each. The CDR3 covers 16 residues. The germline V gene has CDR1 MNHEY and CDR2 SMNVEV (reference sequence). These data come from a study of CXCR3-negative and CXCR3-positive naive CD8 T cells. Background on the study: The libraries together contributed 120 million to 150 million TRB reads, each supplying about 1.5 +/- 0.3 million. Study results and caveats: TRB CDR3s were more hydrophobic in CXCR3-positive than in CXCR3-negative naive cells. Fresh PBMCs went into most assays, and CXCR3 expression partly declined after cryopreservation. In naive cells, CXCR3-negative and CXCR3-positive subsets had similar TRBV-TRBJ usage; memory cells differed.

UMI-labeled 5' RACE yielded the TRB cDNA libraries. TCRdb reprocessed the 5' RACE reads, keeping one entry per CDR3 protein, no DNA. The sample's table shows about 110,000 distinct CDR3 sequences. This chain uses TRBV27 with TRBJ2-3; there is no DNA to check the TCRdb D call of TRBD2. Material: naive CXCR3+ CD8+ T cells from blood. Subset given: CD45RO-CCR7+CD27+CD95- naive CD8+ T cells expressing CXCR3 (TNR3+). This TCR came from a human donor in good health. Some clones in this sample may be carry-over from other donors' samples. The CDR3 here is CASSLNGGGYTDTQYF.